The clone carrying this T cell receptor (beta chain) was observed a handful of times. The CDR3 is 13 residues long. The V gene lost 5 bases and the J gene lost 12 bases, with 20 bases spanning the gap. The germline V gene encodes CDR1 SEHNR and CDR2 FQNEAQ (reference sequence). The sample is drawn from a study of T cells in Graves' hyperthyroidism and ophthalmopathy. Authors of the study amplified TCR beta CDR3 regions from RNA transcripts. The primer set for the first-round RT-PCR of the TCR CDR3 was HTBI. TCRdb recomputed calls from the multiplex PCR reads with MiXCR, one row per CDR3 protein. This table holds 300,000 to 350,000 distinct CDR3 sequences, 11% to 15% found once.

The V and J genes are TRBV7-9 and TRBJ2-7; the D is unclear. This receptor was obtained from a woman aged 30 to 39 with Graves' hyperthyroidism. The source material was blood. CDR3 loop: CASSHSALHPGYF. CDR3 sequence (DNA): TGTGCCAGCAGCCACAGCGCGCTCCACCCCGGGTACTTC.